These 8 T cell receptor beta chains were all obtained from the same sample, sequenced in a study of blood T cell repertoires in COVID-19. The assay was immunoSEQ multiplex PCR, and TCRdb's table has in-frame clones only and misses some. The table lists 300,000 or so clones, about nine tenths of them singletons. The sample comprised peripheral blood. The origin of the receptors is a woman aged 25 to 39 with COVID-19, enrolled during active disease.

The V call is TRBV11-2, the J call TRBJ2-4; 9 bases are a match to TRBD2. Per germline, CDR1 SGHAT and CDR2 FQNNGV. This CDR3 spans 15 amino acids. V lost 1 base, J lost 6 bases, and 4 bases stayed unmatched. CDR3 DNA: TGTGCCAGCAGCTTAGCTGGGACTAGCAGAAACATTCAGTACTTC. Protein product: CASSLAGTSRNIQYF. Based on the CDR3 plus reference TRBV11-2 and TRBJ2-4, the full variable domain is EAGVAQSPRYKIIEKRQSVAFWCNPISGHATLYWYQQILGQGPKLLIQFQNNGVVDDSQLPKDRFSAERLKGVDSTLKIQPAKLEDSAVYLCASSLAGTSRNIQYFGAGTRLSVL.

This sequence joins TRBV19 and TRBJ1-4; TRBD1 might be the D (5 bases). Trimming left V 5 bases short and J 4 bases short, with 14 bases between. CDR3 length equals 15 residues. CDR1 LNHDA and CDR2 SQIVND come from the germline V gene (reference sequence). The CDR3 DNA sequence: TGTGCCAGTAGTCTCCAGCAGGGCGTTAATGAAAAACTGTTTTTT. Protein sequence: CASSLQQGVNEKLFF.

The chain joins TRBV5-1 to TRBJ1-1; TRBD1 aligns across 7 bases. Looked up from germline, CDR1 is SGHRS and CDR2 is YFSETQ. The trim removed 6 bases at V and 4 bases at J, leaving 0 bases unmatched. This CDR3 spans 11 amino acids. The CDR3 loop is CASTGGTEAFF. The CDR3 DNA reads TGCGCCAGCACAGGGGGCACTGAAGCTTTCTTT.

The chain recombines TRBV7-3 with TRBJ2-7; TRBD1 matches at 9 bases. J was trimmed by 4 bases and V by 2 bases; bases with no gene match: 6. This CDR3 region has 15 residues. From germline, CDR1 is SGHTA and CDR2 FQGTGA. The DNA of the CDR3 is TGTGCCAGCAGCTTAGGGGGACAGGGCGCTTACGAGCAGTACTTC. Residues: CASSLGGQGAYEQYF.

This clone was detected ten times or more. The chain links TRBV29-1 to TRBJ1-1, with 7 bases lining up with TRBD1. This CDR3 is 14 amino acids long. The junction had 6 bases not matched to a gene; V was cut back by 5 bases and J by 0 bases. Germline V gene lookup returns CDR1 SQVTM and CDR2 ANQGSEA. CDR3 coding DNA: TGCAGCGTTTTATTCCAGGGGGTGAACACTGAAGCTTTCTTT. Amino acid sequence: CSVLFQGVNTEAFF. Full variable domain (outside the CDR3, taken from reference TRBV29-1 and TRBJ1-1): SAVISQKPSRDICQRGTSLTIQCQVDSQVTMMFWYRQQPGQSLTLIATANQGSEATYESGFVIDKFPISRPNLTFSTLTVSNMSPEDSSIYLCSVLFQGVNTEAFFGQGTRLTVV.

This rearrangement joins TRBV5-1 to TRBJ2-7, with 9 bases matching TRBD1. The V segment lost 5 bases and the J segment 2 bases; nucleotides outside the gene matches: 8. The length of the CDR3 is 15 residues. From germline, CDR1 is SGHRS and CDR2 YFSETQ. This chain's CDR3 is CASRDSRTGAYEQYF. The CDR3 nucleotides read TGCGCCAGCAGAGACTCCAGGACAGGGGCCTACGAGCAGTACTTC.

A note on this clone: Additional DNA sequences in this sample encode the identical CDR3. CDR3 bases: TGCGCCAGCAGCTTGACAGGGCTGAACACTGAAGCTTTCTTT. It yields the protein CASSLTGLNTEAFF. This chain links TRBV5-1 with TRBJ1-1; tentative D call: TRBD1 (6 bases). CDR1 and CDR2 (germline): SGHRS, YFSETQ. There are 14 residues in the CDR3. V lost 1 base, J lost 0 bases, and 7 bases lay in between.

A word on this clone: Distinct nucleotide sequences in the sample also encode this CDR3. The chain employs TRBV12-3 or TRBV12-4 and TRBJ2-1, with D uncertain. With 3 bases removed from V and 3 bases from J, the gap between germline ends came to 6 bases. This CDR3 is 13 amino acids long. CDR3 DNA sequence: TGTGCCAGCAGTTTCGGCGGCTACAATGAGCAGTTCTTC. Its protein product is CASSFGGYNEQFF.